The clone carrying this T cell receptor (beta chain) has just one count. In the authors' workflow: From reference gene primer amplification, estimates of nucleated cell counts were derived. Measured with immunoSEQ multiplex PCR; TCRdb has only the in-frame clones, and not every one. V, J and clone size derive from that table, while D and trimming were established from the DNA sequence. Among roughly 200,000 clones listed, roughly 80% were seen once. The data are from a study of blood T cell repertoires in COVID-19. Turning to the study itself: Sites across the United States, Italy and Spain contributed samples from acute and convalescent COVID-19.

Per germline, CDR1 LGHDT and CDR2 YNNKEL (reference sequence). The CDR3 extends over 17 amino acids. V shed 2 bases, J shed 4 bases, and the junction held 9 bases outside the gene matches. The TCR was taken from an elderly woman with active or convalescent COVID-19. The rearrangement uses TRBV3-1 (or the pseudogene TRBV3-2) and TRBJ2-5; 11 bases align to TRBD2. Input material: peripheral blood. The CDR3 nucleotides read TGTGCCAGCAGCCAACGGGGGCTAACTAGCGGGGGAGAGACCCAGTACTTC. It translates to CASSQRGLTSGGETQYF.